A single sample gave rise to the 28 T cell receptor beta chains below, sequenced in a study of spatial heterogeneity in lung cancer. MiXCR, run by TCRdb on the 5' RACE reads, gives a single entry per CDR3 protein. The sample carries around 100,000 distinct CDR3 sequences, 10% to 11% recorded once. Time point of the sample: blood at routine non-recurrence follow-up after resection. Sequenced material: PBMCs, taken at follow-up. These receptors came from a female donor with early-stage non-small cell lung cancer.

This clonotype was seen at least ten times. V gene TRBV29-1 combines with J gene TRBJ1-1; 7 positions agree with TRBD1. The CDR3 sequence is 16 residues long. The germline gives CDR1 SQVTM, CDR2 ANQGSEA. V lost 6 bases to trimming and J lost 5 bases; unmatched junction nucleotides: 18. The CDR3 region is CSVREYLRDRRTEAFF. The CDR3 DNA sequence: TGCAGCGTAAGAGAGTACCTACGGGACAGAAGAACTGAAGCTTTCTTT.

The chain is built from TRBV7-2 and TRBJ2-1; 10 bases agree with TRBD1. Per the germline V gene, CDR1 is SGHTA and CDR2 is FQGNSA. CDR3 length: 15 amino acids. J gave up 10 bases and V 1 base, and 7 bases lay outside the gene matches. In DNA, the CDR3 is TGTGCCAGCAGCTTAGGCGGTAGGGGACAGGGGGAGCAGTTCTTC. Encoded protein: CASSLGGRGQGEQFF.

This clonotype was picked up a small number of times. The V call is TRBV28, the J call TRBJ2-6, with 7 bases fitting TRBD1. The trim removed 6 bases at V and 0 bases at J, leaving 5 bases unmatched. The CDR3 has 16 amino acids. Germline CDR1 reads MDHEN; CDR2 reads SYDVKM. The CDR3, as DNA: TGTGCCAGCAGAACACAGGGGATCTCTGGGGCCAACGTCCTGACTTTC. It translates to CASRTQGISGANVLTF.

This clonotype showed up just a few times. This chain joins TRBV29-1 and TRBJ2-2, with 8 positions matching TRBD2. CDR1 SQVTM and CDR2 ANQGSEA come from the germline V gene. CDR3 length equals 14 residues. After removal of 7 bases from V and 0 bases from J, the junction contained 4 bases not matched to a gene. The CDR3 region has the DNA TGCAGCGCCGTTAGCGGGACGAACACCGGGGAGCTGTTTTTT. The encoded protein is CSAVSGTNTGELFF.

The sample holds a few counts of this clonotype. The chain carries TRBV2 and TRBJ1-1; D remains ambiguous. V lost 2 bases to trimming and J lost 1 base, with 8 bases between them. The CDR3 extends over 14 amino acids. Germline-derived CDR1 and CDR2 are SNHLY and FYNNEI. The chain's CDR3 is CASSEFAENTEAFF. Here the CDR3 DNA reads TGTGCCAGCAGTGAATTTGCCGAGAACACTGAAGCTTTCTTT. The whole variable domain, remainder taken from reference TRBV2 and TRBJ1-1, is EPEVTQTPSHQVTQMGQEVILRCVPISNHLYFYWYRQILGQKVEFLVSFYNNEISEKSEIFDDQFSVERPDGSNFTLKIRSTKLEDSAMYFCASSEFAENTEAFFGQGTRLTVV.

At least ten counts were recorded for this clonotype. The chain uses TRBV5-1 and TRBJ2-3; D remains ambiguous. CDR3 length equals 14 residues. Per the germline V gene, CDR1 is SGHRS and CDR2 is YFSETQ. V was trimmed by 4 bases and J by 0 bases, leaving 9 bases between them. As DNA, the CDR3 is TGCGCCAGCAGCCCCTCCGGGAGCACAGATACGCAGTATTTT. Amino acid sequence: CASSPSGSTDTQYF. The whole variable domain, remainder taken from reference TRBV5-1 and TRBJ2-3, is KAGVTQTPRYLIKTRGQQVTLSCSPISGHRSVSWYQQTPGQGLQFLFEYFSETQRNKGNFPGRFSGRQFSNSRSEMNVSTLELGDSALYLCASSPSGSTDTQYFGPGTRLTVL.

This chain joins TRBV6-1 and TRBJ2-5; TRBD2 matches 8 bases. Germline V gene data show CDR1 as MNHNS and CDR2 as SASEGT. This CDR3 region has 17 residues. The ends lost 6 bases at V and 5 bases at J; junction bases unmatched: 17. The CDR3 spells CASSGRTSPSSGETQYF. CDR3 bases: TGTGCCAGCAGCGGGAGGACTAGCCCGAGTTCCGGTGAGACCCAGTACTTC.

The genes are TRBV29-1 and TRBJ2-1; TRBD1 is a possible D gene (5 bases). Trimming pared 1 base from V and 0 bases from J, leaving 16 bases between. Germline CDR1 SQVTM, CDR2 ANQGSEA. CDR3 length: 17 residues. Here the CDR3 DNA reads TGCAGCGTTGAAGGGGTAATAGGGGAAACCTCCTACAATGAGCAGTTCTTC. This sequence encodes CSVEGVIGETSYNEQFF.

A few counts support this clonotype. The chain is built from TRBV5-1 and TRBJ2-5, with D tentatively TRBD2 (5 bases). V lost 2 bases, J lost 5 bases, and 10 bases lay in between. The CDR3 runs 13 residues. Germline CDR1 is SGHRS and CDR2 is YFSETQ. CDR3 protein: CASSLAVTETQYF. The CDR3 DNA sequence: TGCGCCAGCAGCTTAGCGGTTACGGAGACCCAGTACTTC. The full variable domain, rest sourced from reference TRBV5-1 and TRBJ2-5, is KAGVTQTPRYLIKTRGQQVTLSCSPISGHRSVSWYQQTPGQGLQFLFEYFSETQRNKGNFPGRFSGRQFSNSRSEMNVSTLELGDSALYLCASSLAVTETQYFGPGTRLLVL.

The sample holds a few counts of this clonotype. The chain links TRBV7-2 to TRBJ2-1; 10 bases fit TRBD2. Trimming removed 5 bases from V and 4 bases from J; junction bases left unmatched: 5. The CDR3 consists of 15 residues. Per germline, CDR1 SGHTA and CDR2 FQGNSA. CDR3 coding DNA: TGTGCCAGCAGCATCCTTAGCGGGAGGTACAATGAGCAGTTCTTC. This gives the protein CASSILSGRYNEQFF.

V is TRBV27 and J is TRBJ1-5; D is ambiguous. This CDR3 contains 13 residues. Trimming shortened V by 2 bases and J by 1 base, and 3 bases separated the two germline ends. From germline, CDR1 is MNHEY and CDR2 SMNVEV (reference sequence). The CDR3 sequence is CASSLMSNQPQHF. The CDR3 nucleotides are TGTGCCAGCAGTTTAATGAGCAATCAGCCCCAGCATTTT.

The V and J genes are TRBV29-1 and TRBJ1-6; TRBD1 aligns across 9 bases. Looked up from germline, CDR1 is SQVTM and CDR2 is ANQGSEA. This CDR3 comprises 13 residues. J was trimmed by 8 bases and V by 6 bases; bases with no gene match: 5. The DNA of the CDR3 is TGCAGCGTGCGGGGACAGGGAGATTCACCCCTCCACTTT. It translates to CSVRGQGDSPLHF.

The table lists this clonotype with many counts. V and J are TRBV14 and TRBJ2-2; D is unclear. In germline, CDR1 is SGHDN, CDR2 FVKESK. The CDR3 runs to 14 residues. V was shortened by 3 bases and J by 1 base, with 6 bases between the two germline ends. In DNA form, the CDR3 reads TGTGCCAGCAGCCACCGCAGGAACACCGGGGAGCTGTTTTTT. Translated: CASSHRRNTGELFF. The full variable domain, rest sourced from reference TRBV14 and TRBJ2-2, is EAGVTQFPSHSVIEKGQTVTLRCDPISGHDNLYWYRRVMGKEIKFLLHFVKESKQDESGMPNNRFLAERTGGTYSTLKVQPAELEDSGVYFCASSHRRNTGELFFGEGSRLTVL.

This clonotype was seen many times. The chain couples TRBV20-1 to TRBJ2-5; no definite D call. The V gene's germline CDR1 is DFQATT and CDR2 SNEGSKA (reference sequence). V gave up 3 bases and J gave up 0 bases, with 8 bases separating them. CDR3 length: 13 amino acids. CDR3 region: CSARNHNQETQYF. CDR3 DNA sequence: TGCAGTGCTAGGAATCACAACCAAGAGACCCAGTACTTC.

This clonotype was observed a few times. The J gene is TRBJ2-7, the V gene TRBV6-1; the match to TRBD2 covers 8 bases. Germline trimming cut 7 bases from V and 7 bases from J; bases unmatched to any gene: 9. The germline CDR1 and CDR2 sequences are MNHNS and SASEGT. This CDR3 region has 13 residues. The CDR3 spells CASTVTSVGEQYF. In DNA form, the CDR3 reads TGTGCCAGCACCGTGACTAGCGTTGGGGAGCAGTACTTC.

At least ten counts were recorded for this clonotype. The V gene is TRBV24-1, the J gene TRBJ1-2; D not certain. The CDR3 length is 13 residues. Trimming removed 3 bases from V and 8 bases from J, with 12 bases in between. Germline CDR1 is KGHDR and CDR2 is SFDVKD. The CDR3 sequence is CATSDGGFGGYTF. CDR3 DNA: TGTGCCACCAGTGATGGTGGTTTCGGAGGCTACACCTTC.

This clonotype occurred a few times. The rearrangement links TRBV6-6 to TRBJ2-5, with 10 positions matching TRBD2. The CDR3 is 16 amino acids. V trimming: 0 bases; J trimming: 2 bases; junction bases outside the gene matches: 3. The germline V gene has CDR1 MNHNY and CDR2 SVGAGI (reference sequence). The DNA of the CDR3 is TGTGCCAGCAGTTACTCGGCACTAGCGGGACAAGAGACCCAGTACTTC. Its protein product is CASSYSALAGQETQYF.

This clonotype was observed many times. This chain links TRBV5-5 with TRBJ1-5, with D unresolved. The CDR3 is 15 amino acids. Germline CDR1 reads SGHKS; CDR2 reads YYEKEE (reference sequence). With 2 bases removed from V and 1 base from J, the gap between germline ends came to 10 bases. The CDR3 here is CASSFSFGSNQPQHF. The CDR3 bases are TGTGCCAGCAGCTTTTCTTTTGGGAGCAATCAGCCCCAGCATTTT.

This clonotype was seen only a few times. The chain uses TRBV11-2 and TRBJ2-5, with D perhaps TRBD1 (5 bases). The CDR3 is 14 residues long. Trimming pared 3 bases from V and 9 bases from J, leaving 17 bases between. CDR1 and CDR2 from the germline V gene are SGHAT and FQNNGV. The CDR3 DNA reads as TGTGCCAGCAGCTTTTCCGCAGGGAAGAAGGCCCAGTACTTC. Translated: CASSFSAGKKAQYF.

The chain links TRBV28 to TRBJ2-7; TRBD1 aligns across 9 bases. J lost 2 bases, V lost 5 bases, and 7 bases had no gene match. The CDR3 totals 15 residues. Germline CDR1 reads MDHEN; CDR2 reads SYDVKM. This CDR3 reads CASSTAGTGTYEQYF. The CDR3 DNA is TGTGCCAGCAGTACCGCCGGGACAGGGACCTACGAGCAGTACTTC.

The CDR3 bases are TGTGCCAGTTTCTTCCCTCAGGGACAGGGCTGGGAGATAGTAGCTTTCTTT. Translated: CASFFPQGQGWEIVAFF. V is TRBV2 and J is TRBJ1-1; 9 bases line up with TRBD1. Trimming cost V 9 bases and J 10 bases; bases outside gene matches: 24. Germline CDR1 SNHLY, CDR2 FYNNEI. The CDR3 has 17 amino acids. Full variable domain (rest looked up from reference TRBV2 and TRBJ1-1): EPEVTQTPSHQVTQMGQEVILRCVPISNHLYFYWYRQILGQKVEFLVSFYNNEISEKSEIFDDQFSVERPDGSNFTLKIRSTKLEDSAMYFCASFFPQGQGWEIVAFFGQGTRLTVV.

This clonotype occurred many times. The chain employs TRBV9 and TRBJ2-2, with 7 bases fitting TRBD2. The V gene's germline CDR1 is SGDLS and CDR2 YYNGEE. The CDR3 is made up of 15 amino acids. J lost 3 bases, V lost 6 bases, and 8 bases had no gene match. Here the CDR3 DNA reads TGTGCCAGCACCCGGGAGCGGGGTGACACCGGGGAGCTGTTTTTT. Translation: CASTRERGDTGELFF.

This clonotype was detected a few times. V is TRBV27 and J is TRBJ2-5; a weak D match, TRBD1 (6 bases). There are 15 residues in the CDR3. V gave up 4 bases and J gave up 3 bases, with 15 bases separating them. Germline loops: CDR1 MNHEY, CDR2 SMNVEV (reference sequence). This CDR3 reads CASSSFGGFKETQYF. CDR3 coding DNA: TGTGCCAGCAGTTCGTTTGGGGGCTTCAAAGAGACCCAGTACTTC.

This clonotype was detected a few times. The CDR3 DNA is TGTGCCAGCAGTTTGCGGACAGGGGGTCGCGAAAAACTGTTTTTT. This codes for CASSLRTGGREKLFF. The rearrangement joins TRBV27 to TRBJ1-4; 10 positions agree with TRBD1. This CDR3 spans 15 amino acids. Germline CDR1 MNHEY, CDR2 SMNVEV (reference sequence). V dropped 3 bases and J dropped 8; count of bases not matched to a gene: 6. The whole variable domain, filled in from reference TRBV27 and TRBJ1-4, reads EAQVTQNPRYLITVTGKKLTVTCSQNMNHEYMSWYRQDPGLGLRQIYYSMNVEVTDKGDVPEGYKVSRKEKRNFPLILESPSPNQTSLYFCASSLRTGGREKLFFGSGTQLSVL.

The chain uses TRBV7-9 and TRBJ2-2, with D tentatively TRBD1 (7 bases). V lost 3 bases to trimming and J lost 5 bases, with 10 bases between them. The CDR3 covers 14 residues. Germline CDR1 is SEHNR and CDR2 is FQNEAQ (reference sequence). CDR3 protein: CASSFPGGTGELFF. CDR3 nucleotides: TGTGCCAGCAGCTTCCCAGGGGGGACCGGGGAGCTGTTTTTT.

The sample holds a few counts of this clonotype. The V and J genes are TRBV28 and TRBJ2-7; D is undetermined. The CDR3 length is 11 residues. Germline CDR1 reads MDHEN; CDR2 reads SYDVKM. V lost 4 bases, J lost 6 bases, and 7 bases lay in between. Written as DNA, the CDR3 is TGTGCCAGCAGTTCCACAGTCGAGCAGTACTTC. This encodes CASSSTVEQYF.

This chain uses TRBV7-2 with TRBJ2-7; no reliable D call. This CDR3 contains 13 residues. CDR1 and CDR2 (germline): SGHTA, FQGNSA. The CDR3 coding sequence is TGTGCCAGCAGCTTACATATGGCCTATGAGCAGTACGTC. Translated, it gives CASSLHMAYEQYV.

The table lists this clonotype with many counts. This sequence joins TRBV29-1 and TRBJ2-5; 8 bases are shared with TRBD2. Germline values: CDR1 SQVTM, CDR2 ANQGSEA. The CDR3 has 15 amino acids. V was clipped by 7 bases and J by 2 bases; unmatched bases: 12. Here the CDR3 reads CSAPTGSGSQETQYF. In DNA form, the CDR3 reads TGCAGCGCTCCTACCGGCAGCGGGAGTCAAGAGACCCAGTACTTC.